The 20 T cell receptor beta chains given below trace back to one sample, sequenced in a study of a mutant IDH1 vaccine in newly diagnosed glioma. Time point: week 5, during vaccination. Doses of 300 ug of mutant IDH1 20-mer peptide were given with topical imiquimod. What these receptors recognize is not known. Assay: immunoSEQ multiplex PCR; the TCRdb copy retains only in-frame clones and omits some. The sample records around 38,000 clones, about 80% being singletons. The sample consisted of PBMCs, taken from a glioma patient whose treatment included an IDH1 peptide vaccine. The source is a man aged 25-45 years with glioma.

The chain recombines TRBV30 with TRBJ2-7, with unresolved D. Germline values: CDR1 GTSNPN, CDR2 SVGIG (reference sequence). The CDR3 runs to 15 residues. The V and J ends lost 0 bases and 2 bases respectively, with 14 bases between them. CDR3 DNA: TGTGCCTGGAGTGTAGGGTCGGCAGGTACCTACGAGCAGTACTTC. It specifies CAWSVGSAGTYEQYF.

CDR3 DNA: TGCGCCAGCAGAAATTCGGACAGGGAGCTATCTGGAAACACCATATATTTT. Protein product: CASRNSDRELSGNTIYF. This chain uses TRBV23-1 with TRBJ1-3, with 8 bases identical to TRBD1. TRBV23-1 is treated as an ORF (open reading frame) with a function not yet certain. CDR3 length: 17 amino acids. V lost 6 bases to trimming and J lost 1 base; unmatched junction nucleotides: 11.

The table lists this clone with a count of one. The CDR3 nucleotides are TGTGCCAGCAGCTTAGGCGGTGCCGGAAACACCATATATTTT. It yields the protein CASSLGGAGNTIYF. This chain uses TRBV7-2 with TRBJ1-3; no reliable D call. The CDR3 runs 14 residues. CDR1 is SGHTA and CDR2 is FQGNSA in the germline V gene. V shed 1 base and J shed 4 bases, with 8 bases lying between them.

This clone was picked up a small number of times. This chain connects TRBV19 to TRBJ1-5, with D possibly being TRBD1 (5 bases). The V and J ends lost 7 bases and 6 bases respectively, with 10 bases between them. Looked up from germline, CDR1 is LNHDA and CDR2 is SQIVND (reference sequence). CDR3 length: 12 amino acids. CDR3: CASTGDGQPQHF. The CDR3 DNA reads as TGTGCCAGTACGGGGGACGGTCAGCCCCAGCATTTT.

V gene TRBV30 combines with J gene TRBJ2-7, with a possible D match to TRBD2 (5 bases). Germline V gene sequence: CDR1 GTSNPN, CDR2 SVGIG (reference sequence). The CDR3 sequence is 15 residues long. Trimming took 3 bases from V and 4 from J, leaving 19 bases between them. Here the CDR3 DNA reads TGTGCCTGGAGCCCGTGGGCAGGAGAGCGGTACGAGCAGTACTTC. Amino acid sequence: CAWSPWAGERYEQYF.

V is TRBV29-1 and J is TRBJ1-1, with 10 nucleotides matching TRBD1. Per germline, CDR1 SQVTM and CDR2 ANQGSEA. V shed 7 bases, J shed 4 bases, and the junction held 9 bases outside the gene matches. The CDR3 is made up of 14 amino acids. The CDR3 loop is CSGGQGVLGTEAFF. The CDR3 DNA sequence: TGCAGCGGAGGACAGGGGGTGTTAGGCACTGAAGCTTTCTTT.

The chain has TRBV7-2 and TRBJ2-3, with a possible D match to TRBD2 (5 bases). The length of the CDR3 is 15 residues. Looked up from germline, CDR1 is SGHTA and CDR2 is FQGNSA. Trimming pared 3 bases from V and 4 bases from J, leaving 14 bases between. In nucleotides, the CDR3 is TGTGCCAGCAGCTTCGGCCTAGCTACTGCAGATACGCAGTATTTT. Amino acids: CASSFGLATADTQYF.

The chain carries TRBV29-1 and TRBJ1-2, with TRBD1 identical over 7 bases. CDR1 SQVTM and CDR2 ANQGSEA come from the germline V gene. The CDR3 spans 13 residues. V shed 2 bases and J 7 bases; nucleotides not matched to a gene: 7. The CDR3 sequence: CSVERGQGSGYTF. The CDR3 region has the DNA TGCAGCGTTGAAAGGGGGCAGGGAAGTGGCTACACCTTC.

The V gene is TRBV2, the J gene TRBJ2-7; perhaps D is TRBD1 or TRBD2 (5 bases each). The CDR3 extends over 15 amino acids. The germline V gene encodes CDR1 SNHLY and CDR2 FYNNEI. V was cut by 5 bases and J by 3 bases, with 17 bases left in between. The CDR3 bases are TGTGCCAGCAGTACATCGGCCTCGGGGCGCTACGAGCAGTACTTC. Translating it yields CASSTSASGRYEQYF.

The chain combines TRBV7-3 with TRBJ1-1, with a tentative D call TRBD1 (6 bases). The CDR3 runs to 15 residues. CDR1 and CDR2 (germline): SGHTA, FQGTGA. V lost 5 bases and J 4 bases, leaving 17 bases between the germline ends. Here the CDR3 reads CASSRKGRGFTEAFF. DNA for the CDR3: TGTGCCAGCAGCCGGAAGGGGAGGGGGTTCACTGAAGCTTTCTTT.

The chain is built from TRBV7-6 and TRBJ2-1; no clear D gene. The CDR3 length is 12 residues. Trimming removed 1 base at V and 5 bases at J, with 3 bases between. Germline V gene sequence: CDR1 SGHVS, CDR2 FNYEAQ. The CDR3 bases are TGTGCCAGCAGCTTAGAACACAATGAGCAGTTCTTC. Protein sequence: CASSLEHNEQFF. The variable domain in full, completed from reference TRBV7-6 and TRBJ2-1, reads GAGVSQSPRYKVTKRGQDVALRCDPISGHVSLYWYRQALGQGPEFLTYFNYEAQQDKSGLPNDRFSAERPEGSISTLTIQRTEQRDSAMYRCASSLEHNEQFFGPGTRLTVL.

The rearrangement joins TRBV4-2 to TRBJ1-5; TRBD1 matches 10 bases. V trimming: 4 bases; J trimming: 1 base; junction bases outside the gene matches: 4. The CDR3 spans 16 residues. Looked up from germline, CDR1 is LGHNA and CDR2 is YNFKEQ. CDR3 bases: TGTGCCAGCAGCCCGCCGGGACAGGGGAGCAATCAGCCCCAGCATTTT. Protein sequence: CASSPPGQGSNQPQHF.

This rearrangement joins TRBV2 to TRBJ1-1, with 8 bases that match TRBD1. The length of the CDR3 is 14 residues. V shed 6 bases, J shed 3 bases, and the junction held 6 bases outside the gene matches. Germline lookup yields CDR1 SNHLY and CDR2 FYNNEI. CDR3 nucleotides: TGTGCCAGCAGGGACAGGGTCAGACACACTGAAGCTTTCTTT. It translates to CASRDRVRHTEAFF.

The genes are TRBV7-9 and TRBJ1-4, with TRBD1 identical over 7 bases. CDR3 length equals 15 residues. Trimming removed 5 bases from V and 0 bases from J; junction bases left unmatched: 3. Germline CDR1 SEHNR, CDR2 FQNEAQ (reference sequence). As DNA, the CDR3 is TGTGCCAGCAGCCAAGGACAGGCAACTAATGAAAAACTGTTTTTT. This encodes CASSQGQATNEKLFF.

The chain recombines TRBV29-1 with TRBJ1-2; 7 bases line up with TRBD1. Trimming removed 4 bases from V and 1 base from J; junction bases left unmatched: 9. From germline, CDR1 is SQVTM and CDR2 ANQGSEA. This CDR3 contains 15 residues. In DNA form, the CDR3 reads TGCAGCGTTGTTTCCGGGACAGTTTATAACTATGGCTACACCTTC. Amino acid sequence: CSVVSGTVYNYGYTF.

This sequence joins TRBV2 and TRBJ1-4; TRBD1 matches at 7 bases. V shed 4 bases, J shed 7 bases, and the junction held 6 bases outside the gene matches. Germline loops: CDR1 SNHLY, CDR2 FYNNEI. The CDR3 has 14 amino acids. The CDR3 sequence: CASSGDSRVEKLFF. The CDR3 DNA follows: TGTGCCAGCAGTGGGGACAGTAGGGTTGAAAAACTGTTTTTT.

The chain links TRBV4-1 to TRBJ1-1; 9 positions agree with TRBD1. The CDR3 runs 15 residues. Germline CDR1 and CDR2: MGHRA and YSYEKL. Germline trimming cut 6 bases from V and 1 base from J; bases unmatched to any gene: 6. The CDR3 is CASRKQGAENTEAFF. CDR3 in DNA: TGCGCCAGCAGGAAACAGGGGGCGGAGAACACTGAAGCTTTCTTT.

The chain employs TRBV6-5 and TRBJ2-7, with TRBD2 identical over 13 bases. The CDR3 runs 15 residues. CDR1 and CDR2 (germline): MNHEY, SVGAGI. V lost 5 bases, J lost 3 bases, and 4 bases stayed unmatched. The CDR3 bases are TGTGCCAGCAGTAACCGACTAGCGGGGGGCTACGAGCAGTACTTC. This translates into CASSNRLAGGYEQYF.

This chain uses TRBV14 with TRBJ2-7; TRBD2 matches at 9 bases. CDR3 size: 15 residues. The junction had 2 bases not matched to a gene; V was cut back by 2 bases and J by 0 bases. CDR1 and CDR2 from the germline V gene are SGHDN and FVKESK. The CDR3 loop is CASSQLAGPSYEQYF. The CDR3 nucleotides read TGTGCCAGCAGCCAACTAGCGGGGCCCTCCTACGAGCAGTACTTC.

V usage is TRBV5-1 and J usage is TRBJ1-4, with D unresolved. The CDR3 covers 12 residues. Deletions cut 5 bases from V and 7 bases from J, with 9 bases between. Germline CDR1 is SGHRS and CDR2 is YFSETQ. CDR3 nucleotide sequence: TGCGCCAGCAGATTTTGGGGTGAAAAACTGTTTTTT. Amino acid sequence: CASRFWGEKLFF.